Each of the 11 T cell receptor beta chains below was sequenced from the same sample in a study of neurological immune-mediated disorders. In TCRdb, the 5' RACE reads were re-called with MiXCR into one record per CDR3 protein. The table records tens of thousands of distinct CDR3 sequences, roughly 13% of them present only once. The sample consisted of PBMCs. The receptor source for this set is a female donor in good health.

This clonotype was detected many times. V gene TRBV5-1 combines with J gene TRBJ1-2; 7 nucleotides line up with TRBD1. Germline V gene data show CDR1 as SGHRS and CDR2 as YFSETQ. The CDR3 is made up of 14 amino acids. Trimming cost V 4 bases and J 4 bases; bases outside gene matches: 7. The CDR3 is CASSPGTAIYGYTF. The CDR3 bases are TGCGCCAGCAGCCCGGGGACAGCTATCTATGGCTACACCTTC.

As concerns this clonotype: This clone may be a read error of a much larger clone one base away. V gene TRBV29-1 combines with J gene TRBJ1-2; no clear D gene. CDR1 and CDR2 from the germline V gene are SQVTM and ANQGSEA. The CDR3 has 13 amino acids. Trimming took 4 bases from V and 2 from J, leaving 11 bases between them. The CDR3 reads CSVAREQNYGYTF. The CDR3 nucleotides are TGCAGCGTTGCAAGGGAGCAAAACTATGGCTACACCTTC. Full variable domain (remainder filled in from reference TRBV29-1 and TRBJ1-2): SAVISQKPSRDICQRGTSLTIQCQVDSQVTMMFWYRQQPGQSLTLIATANQGSEATYESGFVIDKFPISRPNLTFSTLTVSNMSPEDSSIYLCSVAREQNYGYTFGSGTRLTVV.

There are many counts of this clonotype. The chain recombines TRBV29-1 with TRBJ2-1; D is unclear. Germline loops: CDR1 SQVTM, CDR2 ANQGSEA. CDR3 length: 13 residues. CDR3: CSYLSSSYNEQFF. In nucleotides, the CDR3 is TGCAGTTACCTCTCAAGCTCCTACAATGAGCAGTTCTTC.

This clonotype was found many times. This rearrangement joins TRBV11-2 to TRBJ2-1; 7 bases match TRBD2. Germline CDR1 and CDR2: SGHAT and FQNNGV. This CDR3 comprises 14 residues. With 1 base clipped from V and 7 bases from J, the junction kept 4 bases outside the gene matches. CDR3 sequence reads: CASSLVAGGNEQFF. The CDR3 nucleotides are TGTGCCAGCAGCTTAGTAGCGGGCGGGAATGAGCAGTTCTTC.

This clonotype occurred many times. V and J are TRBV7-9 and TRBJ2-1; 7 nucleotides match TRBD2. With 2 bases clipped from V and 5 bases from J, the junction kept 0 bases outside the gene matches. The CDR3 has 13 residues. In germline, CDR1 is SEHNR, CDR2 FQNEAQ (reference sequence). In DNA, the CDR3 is TGTGCCAGCAGCTTACTAGCGGACAATGAGCAGTTCTTC. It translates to CASSLLADNEQFF.

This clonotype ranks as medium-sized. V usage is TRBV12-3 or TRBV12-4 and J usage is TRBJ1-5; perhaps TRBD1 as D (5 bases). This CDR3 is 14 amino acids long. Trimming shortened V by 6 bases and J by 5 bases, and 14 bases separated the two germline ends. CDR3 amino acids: CASSPGDDYQPQHF. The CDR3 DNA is TGTGCCAGCAGCCCCGGGGACGATTATCAGCCCCAGCATTTT.

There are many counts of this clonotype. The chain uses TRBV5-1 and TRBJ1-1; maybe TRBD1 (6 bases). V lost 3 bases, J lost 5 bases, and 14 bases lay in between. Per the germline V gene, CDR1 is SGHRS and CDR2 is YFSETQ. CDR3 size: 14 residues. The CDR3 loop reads CASSSSGVGTEAFF. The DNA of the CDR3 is TGCGCCAGCAGCTCCTCAGGGGTTGGAACTGAAGCTTTCTTT.

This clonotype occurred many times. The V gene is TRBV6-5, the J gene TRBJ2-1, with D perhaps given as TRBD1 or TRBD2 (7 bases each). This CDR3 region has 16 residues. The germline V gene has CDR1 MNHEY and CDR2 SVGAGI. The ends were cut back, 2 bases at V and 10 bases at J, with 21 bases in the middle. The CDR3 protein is CASSYGRGGPGEEQFF. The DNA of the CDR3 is TGTGCCAGCAGTTACGGCAGGGGGGGGCCCGGGGAAGAGCAGTTCTTC.

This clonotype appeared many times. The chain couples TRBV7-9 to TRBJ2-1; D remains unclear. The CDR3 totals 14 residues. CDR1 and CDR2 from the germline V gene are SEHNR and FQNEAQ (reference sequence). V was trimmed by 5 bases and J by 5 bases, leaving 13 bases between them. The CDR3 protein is CASSPSALHNEQFF. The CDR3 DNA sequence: TGTGCCAGCAGCCCCAGCGCCCTCCACAATGAGCAGTTCTTC.

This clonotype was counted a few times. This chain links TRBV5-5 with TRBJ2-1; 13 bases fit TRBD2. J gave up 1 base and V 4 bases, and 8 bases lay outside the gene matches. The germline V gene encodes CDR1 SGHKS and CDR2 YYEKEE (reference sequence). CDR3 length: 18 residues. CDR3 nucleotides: TGTGCCAGCAGCCTGACTAGCGGGAGGCCCAAGTCCTACAATGAGCAGTTCTTC. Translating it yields CASSLTSGRPKSYNEQFF.

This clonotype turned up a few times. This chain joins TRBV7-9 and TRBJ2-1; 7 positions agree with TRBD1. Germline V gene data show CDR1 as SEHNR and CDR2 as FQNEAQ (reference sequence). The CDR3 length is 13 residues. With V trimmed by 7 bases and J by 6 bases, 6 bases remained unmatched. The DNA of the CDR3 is TGTGCCAGCAACCGACAGGGAATCAATGAGCAGTTCTTC. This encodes CASNRQGINEQFF.